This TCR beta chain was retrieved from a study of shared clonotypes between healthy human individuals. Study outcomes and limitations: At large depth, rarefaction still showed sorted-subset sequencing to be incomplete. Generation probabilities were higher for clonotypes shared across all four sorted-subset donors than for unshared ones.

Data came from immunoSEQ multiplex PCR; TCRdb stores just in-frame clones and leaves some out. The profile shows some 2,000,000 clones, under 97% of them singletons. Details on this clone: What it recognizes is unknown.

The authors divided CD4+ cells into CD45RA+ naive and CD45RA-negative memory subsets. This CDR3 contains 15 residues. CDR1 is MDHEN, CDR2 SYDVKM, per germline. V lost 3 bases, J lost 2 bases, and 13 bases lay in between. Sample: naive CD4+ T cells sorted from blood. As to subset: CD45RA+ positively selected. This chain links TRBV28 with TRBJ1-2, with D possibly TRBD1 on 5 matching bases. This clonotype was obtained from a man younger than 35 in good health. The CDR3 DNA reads TGTGCCAGCAGTTTTCCCCTACAGGACAACTATGGCTACACCTTC. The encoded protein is CASSFPLQDNYGYTF.